The 9 T cell receptor beta chains below were found in one sample sequenced in a study of shared clonotypes between healthy human individuals. The data were produced by immunoSEQ multiplex PCR, yet TCRdb's version contains in-frame clones alone and is incomplete. The table has around 600,000 clones, 98% seen once. The naive CD8 fraction comprised CD45RO-negative cells positively selected for CCR7 and excluded terminally differentiated effector memory CD45RA+ cells. The source material was naive CD8+ T cells sorted from blood. These receptors originate from a man aged 25 to 40 in good health.

The V gene is TRBV7-9, the J gene TRBJ2-3; D is perhaps TRBD1 or TRBD2 (5 bases each). V gave up 3 bases and J gave up 0 bases, with 13 bases separating them. The germline gives CDR1 SEHNR, CDR2 FQNEAQ (reference sequence). The CDR3 contains 16 residues. The CDR3 is CASSLGRRGSTDTQYF. The DNA for the CDR3 is TGTGCCAGCAGCTTGGGGAGAAGGGGTAGCACAGATACGCAGTATTTT.

The chain has TRBV11-2 and TRBJ2-5, with no clear D. CDR1 and CDR2 (germline): SGHAT, FQNNGV. The CDR3 covers 13 residues. Trimming shortened V by 4 bases and J by 5 bases, and 11 bases separated the two germline ends. CDR3 in DNA: TGTGCCAGCAGCTCCTGGGTCGGGGAGACCCAGTACTTC. It codes for CASSSWVGETQYF.

V and J are TRBV28 and TRBJ2-1; 7 bases map to TRBD2. The germline V gene encodes CDR1 MDHEN and CDR2 SYDVKM. CDR3 length: 12 residues. V trimming: 2 bases; J trimming: 15 bases; junction bases outside the gene matches: 7. The CDR3 loop is CASSLTAGFAFF. CDR3 DNA sequence: TGTGCCAGCAGTTTAACAGCGGGATTTGCGTTCTTC.

This CDR3 is CASSSGGEYEQYF. CDR3 sequence (DNA): TGTGCCAGCAGTTCCGGGGGGGAGTACGAGCAGTACTTC. This chain joins TRBV5-6 and TRBJ2-7, with 8 bases aligning to TRBD2. The CDR3 totals 13 residues. Germline V lookup: CDR1 SGHDT, CDR2 YYEEEE. Germline trimming cut 5 bases from V and 4 bases from J; bases unmatched to any gene: 5.

The chain joins TRBV4-1 to TRBJ1-5, with 9 bases fitting TRBD1. The junction had 5 bases not matched to a gene; V was cut back by 2 bases and J by 6 bases. Germline V gene data show CDR1 as MGHRA and CDR2 as YSYEKL. The CDR3 is 15 residues long. CDR3 region: CASSQLGTGRQPQHF. In DNA, the CDR3 is TGCGCCAGCAGCCAACTAGGGACAGGGCGTCAGCCCCAGCATTTT.

This chain connects TRBV7-9 to TRBJ2-1; maybe TRBD2 (5 bases). This CDR3 contains 14 residues. CDR1 is SEHNR, CDR2 FQNEAQ, per germline (reference sequence). Trimming pared 4 bases from V and 6 bases from J, leaving 13 bases between. In DNA form, the CDR3 reads TGTGCCAGCAGCTCAGTGTCGGGGAGCAATGAGCAGTTCTTC. It specifies CASSSVSGSNEQFF. The full variable domain, rest sourced from reference TRBV7-9 and TRBJ2-1, is DTGVSQNPRHKITKRGQNVTFRCDPISEHNRLYWYRQTLGQGPEFLTYFQNEAQLEKSRLLSDRFSAERPKGSFSTLEIQRTEQGDSAMYLCASSSVSGSNEQFFGPGTRLTVL.

The CDR3: CASSQVPANTEAFF. CDR3 coding DNA: TGCGCCAGCAGCCAAGTACCAGCGAACACTGAAGCTTTCTTT. The chain recombines TRBV4-1 with TRBJ1-1; D unresolved. Trimming removed 1 base from V and 1 base from J, with 7 bases in between. This CDR3 is built from 14 residues. In germline, CDR1 is MGHRA, CDR2 YSYEKL.

The rearrangement uses TRBV7-9 and TRBJ2-7, with D possibly called TRBD1 or TRBD2 (6 bases each). The length of the CDR3 is 16 residues. V was trimmed by 4 bases and J by 3 bases, leaving 19 bases between them. In germline, CDR1 is SEHNR, CDR2 FQNEAQ (reference sequence). The CDR3, as DNA: TGTGCCAGCAGCTCCCCTAGGGTCGGGGGCGGCTACGAGCAGTACTTC. Translating gives CASSSPRVGGGYEQYF. Full variable domain (missing parts from reference TRBV7-9 and TRBJ2-7): DTGVSQNPRHKITKRGQNVTFRCDPISEHNRLYWYRQTLGQGPEFLTYFQNEAQLEKSRLLSDRFSAERPKGSFSTLEIQRTEQGDSAMYLCASSSPRVGGGYEQYFGPGTRLTVT.

The chain is built from TRBV14 and TRBJ2-3; 13 bases fit TRBD2. The V and J ends lost 3 bases and 6 bases, in that order; junction bases with no gene match: 3. The CDR3 has 15 residues. The germline V gene encodes CDR1 SGHDN and CDR2 FVKESK. The CDR3 here is CASSHMTSGGDTQYF. The CDR3 bases are TGTGCCAGCAGCCATATGACTAGCGGGGGGGATACGCAGTATTTT.